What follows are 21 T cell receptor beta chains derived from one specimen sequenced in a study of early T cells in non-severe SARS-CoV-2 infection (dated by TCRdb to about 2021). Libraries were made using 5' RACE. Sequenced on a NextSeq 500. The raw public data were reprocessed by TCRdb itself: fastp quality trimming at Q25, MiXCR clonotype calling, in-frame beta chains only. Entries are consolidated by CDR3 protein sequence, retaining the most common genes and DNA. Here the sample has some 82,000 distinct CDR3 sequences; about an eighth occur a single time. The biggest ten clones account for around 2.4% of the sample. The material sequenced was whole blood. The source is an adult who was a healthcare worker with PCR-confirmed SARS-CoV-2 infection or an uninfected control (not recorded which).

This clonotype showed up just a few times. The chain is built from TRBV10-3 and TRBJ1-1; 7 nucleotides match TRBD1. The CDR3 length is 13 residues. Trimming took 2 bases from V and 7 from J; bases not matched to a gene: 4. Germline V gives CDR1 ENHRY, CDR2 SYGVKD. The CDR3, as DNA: TGTGCCATCAGTGAGGGGGACAGCCTTGAAGCTTTCTTT. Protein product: CAISEGDSLEAFF.

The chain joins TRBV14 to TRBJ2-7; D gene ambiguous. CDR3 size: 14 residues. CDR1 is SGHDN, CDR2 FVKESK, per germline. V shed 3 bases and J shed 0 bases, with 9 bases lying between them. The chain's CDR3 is CASSHQHNSYEQYF. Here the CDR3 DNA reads TGTGCCAGCAGCCATCAGCACAACTCCTACGAGCAGTACTTC.

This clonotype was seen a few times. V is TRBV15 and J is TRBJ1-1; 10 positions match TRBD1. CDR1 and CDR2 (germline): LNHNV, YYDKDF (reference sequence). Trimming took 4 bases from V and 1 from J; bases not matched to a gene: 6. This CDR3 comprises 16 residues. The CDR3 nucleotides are TGTGCCACCAGCAAACTAGACAGGGGGCGGAACACTGAAGCTTTCTTT. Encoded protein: CATSKLDRGRNTEAFF.

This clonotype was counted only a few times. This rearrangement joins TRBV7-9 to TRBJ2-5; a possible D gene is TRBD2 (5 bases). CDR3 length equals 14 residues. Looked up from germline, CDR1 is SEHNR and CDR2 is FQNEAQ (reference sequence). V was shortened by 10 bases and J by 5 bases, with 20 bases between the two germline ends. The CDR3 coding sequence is TGTGCCACCGGGGAACCAGGCCTCCGGGAGACCCAGTACTTC. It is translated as CATGEPGLRETQYF.

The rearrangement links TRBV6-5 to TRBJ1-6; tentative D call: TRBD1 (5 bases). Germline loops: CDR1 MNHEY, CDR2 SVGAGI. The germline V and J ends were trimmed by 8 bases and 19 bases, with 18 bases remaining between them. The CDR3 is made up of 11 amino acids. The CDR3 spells CASAGQGAYHF. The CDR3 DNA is TGTGCCAGCGCGGGGCAGGGCGCGTATCACTTT.

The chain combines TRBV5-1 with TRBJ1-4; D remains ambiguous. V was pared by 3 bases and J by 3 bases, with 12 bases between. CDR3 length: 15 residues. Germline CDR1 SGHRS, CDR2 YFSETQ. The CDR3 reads CASSSDLTANEKLFF. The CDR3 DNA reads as TGCGCCAGCAGCTCGGACCTAACGGCTAATGAAAAACTGTTTTTT.

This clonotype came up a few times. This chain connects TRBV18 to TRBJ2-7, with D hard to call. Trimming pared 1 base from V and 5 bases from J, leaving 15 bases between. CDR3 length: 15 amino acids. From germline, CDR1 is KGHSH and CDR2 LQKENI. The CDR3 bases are TGTGCCAGCTCACCACTGGAGAGGAGCCCCCACGAGCAGTACTTC. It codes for CASSPLERSPHEQYF.

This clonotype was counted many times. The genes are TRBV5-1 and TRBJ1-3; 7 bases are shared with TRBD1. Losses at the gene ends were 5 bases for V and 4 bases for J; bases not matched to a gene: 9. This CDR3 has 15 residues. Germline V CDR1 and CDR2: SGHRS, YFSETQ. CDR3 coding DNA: TGCGCCAGCAGGTCGACAGGGACCACCGGAAACACCATATATTTT. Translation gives CASRSTGTTGNTIYF.

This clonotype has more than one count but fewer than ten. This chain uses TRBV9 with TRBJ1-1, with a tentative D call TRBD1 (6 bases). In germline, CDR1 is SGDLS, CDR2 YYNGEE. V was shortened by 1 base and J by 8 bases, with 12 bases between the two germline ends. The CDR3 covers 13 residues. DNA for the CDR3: TGTGCCAGCAGCGTATGGGACAAGGGAGAAGCTTTCTTT. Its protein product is CASSVWDKGEAFF.

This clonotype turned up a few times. Here the CDR3 DNA reads TGCAGTGCTAGAGCTCTATTAACTCCAGCGGGGGTCCCCTCCGGTACGCAGTATTTT. This encodes CSARALLTPAGVPSGTQYF. The chain links TRBV20-1 to TRBJ2-3; 8 bases match TRBD2. The germline V gene encodes CDR1 DFQATT and CDR2 SNEGSKA (reference sequence). V was pared by 1 base and J by 8 bases, with 23 bases of the junction left unmatched. CDR3 length equals 19 residues.

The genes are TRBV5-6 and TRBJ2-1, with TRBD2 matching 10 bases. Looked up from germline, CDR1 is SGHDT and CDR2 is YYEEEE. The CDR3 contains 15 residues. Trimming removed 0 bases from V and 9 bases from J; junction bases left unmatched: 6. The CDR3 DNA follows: TGTGCCAGCAGCTTGGGGACTAGCGGTTCCAGTGAGCAGTTCTTC. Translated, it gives CASSLGTSGSSEQFF.

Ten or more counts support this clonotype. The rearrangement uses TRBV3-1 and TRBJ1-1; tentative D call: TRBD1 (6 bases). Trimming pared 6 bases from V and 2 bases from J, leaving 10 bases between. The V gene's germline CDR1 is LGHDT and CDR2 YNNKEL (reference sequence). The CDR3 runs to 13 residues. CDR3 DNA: TGTGCCAGCAGGCTCGGGACAAACACTGAAGCTTTCTTT. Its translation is CASRLGTNTEAFF.

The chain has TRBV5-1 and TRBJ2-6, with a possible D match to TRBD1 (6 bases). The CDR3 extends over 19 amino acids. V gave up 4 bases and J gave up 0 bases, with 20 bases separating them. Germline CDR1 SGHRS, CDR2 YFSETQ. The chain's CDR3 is CASSPTFTGPSSGANVLTF. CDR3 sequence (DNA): TGCGCCAGCAGCCCTACTTTCACAGGGCCGAGCTCTGGGGCCAACGTCCTGACTTTC. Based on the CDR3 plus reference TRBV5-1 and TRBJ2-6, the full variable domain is KAGVTQTPRYLIKTRGQQVTLSCSPISGHRSVSWYQQTPGQGLQFLFEYFSETQRNKGNFPGRFSGRQFSNSRSEMNVSTLELGDSALYLCASSPTFTGPSSGANVLTFGAGSRLTVL.

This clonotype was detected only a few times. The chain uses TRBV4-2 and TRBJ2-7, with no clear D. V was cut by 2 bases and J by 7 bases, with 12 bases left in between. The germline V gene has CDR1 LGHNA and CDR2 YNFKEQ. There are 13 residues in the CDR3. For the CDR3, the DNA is TGTGCCAGCAGCCAATTTACGGGTGAAGAGCAGTACTTC. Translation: CASSQFTGEEQYF.

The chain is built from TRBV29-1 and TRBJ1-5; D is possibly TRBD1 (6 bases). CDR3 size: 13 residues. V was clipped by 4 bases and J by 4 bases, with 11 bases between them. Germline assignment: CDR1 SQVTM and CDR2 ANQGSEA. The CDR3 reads CSVGGQGNQPQHF. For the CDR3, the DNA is TGCAGCGTTGGAGGGCAGGGGAATCAGCCCCAGCATTTT. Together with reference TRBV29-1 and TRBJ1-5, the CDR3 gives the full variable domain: SAVISQKPSRDICQRGTSLTIQCQVDSQVTMMFWYRQQPGQSLTLIATANQGSEATYESGFVIDKFPISRPNLTFSTLTVSNMSPEDSSIYLCSVGGQGNQPQHFGDGTRLSIL.

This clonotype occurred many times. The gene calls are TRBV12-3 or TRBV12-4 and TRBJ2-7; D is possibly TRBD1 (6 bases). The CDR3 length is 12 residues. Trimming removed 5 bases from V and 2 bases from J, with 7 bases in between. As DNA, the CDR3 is TGTGCCAGCAGTCACAGGGCCTACGAGCAGTACTTC. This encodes CASSHRAYEQYF.

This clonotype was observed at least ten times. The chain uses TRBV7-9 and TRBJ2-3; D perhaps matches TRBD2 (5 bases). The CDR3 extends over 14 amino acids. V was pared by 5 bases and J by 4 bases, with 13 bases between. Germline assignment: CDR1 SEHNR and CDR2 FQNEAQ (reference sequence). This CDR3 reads CASSPPLAADTQYF. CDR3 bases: TGTGCCAGCAGCCCCCCTCTAGCAGCAGATACGCAGTATTTT.

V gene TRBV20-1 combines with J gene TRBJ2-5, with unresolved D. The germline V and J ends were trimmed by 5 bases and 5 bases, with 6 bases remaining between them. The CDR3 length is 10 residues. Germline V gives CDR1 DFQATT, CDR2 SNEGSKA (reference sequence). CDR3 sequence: CSALRETQYF. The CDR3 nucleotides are TGCAGTGCTCTTAGGGAGACCCAGTACTTC.

This CDR3 is CASSLGIAESGANVLTF. As DNA, the CDR3 is TGTGCCAGCAGTTTAGGGATTGCTGAGTCTGGGGCCAACGTCCTGACTTTC. This chain links TRBV12-3 or TRBV12-4 with TRBJ2-6; D not resolved. The CDR3 runs 17 residues. With 1 base removed from V and 1 base from J, the gap between germline ends came to 11 bases.

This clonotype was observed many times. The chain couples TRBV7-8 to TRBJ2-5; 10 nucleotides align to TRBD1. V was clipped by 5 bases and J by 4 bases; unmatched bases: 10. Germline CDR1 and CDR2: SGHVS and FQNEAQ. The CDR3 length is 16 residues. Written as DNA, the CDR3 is TGTGCCAGCAGCGGAAACACGGGACAGGGGACAGAGACCCAGTACTTC. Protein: CASSGNTGQGTETQYF.

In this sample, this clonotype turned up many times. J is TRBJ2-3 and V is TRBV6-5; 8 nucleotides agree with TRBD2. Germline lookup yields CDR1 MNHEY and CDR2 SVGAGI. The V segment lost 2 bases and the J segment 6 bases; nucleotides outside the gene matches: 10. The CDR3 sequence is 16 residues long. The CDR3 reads CASSYGLAGAEDTQYF. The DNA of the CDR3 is TGTGCCAGCAGTTACGGGCTAGCGGGTGCAGAGGATACGCAGTATTTT.